This TCR beta chain was sequenced for a study of OX40 agonist ivuxolimab in advanced cancers. The overall study: From about 23 to 85 years was the age range, with a mean of approximately 63 years, and 65% to 90% were male.

Remarks on this clone: Its antigen is still unknown.

Germline V lookup: CDR1 LNHDA, CDR2 SQIVND (reference sequence). V lost 4 bases and J lost 4; bases outside the gene matches: 7. The CDR3 spans 16 residues. Study results and caveats: Partial responders treated at 0.1-3.0 mg/kg exhibited clonal expansion among the lowest measured. On average, a greater number of expanded clones characterised CD8+ T cells relative to CD4+. Dosing at 0.1 to 3.0 mg/kg was accompanied by clonal expansion of CD4+ and CD8+ blood T cells by week 6.

Assay used: immunoSEQ multiplex PCR; TCRdb lists only in-frame clones, some missing. Of over 100,000 clones listed, roughly 91% were seen once; the top ten hold 0.9% to 1.2%. This sample comprised CD4+ or CD8+ T cells sorted from blood, obtained in a trial of the OX40 agonist ivuxolimab. The chain joins TRBV19 to TRBJ2-2, with 9 bases aligning to TRBD2. The sequence was obtained from an adult with an advanced solid tumor such as melanoma, head and neck, liver or kidney cancer. The CDR3, as DNA: TGTGCCAGTAGTAAAGGTAGCGGGAGCGGCACCGGGGAGCTGTTTTTT. As protein: CASSKGSGSGTGELFF.